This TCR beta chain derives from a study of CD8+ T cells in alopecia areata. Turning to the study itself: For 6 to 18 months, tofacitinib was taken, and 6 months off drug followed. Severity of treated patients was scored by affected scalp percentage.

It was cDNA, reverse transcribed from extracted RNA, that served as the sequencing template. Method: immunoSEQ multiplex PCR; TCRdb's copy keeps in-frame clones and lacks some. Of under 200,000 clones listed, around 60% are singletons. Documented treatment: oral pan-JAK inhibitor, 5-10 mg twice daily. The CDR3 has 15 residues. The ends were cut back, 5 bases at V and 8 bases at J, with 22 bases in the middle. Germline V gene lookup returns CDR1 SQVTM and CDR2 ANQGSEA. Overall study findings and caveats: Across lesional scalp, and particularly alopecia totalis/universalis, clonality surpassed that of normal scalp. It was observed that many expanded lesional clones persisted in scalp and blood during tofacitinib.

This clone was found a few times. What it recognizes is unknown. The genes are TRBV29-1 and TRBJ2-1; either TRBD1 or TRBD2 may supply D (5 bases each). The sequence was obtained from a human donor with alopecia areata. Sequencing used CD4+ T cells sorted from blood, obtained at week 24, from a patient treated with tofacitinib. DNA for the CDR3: TGCAGCGTTCTCCCCTCGCTGTTGGGGGTCGATGAGCAGTTCTTC. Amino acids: CSVLPSLLGVDEQFF.